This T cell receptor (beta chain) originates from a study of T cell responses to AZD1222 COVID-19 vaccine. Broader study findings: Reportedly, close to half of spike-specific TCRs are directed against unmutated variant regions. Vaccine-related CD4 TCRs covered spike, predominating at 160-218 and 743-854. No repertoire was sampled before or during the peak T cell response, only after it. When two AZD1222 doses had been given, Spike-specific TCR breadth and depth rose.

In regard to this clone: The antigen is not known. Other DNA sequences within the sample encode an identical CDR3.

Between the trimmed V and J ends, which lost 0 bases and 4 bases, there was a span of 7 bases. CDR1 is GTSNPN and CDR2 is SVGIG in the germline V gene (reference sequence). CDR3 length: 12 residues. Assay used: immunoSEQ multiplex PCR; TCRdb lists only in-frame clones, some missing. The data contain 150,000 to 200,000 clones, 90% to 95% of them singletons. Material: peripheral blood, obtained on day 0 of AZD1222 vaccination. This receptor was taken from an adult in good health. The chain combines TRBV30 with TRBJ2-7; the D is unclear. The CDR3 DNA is TGTGCCTGGAGTGTATCGGGTTACGAGCAGTACTTC. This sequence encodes CAWSVSGYEQYF.